Listed below are T cell receptor beta chains from one sample, sequenced in a study of shared clonotypes between healthy human individuals. Sequenced by immunoSEQ multiplex PCR; TCRdb stores in-frame clones only, minus some. The sample consists of about 2.3 million clones, 85% to 95% of them appearing once. The sample was naive CD4+ T cells from PBMCs. All receptors derive from a man aged 18-30 years in good health. Some clones in this sample may be carry-over from other donors' samples. Each CDR3 is given with its conserved first and last residue. A clone size is listed for some rows: how often the clone was seen (once, few, many), or a class if it is expanded.

TRBJ2-6,TRBV19,-,CASSKSYSGANVLTF
TRBJ2-7,TRBV5-1,-,CASSPRGTSGGSYEQYF
TRBJ2-7,TRBV28,-,CASSSPGQITYEQYF
TRBJ2-1,TRBV28,-,CASSLLGTGGGEQFF
TRBJ1-1,TRBV2,-,CASSPLTGLSKAFF
TRBJ2-2,TRBV6-1,-,CASGVAGLVTGELFF
TRBJ2-6,TRBV7-9,-,CASSSPAGGGANVLTF
TRBJ2-3,TRBV28,-,CASSLTAGGWDTQYF
TRBJ2-3,TRBV18,-,CASSPLDSTDTQYF
TRBJ2-2,TRBV11-2,once,CASSGTGGRIGRTGELFF
TRBJ2-3,TRBV25-1,-,CASSDLRARADTQYF
TRBJ2-7,TRBV2,-,CASRVEGVTYEQYF
TRBJ1-4,TRBV28,-,CASSFLQGKWANEKLFF
TRBJ1-2,TRBV6-6,-,CASSFFRLGDYGYTF
TRBJ2-3,TRBV21-1,once,CATAPWTSGRTDTQYF
TRBJ2-5,TRBV2,once,CASSEGGRGRRETQYF
TRBJ2-2,TRBV28,-,CASSFSGRWAGELFF
TRBJ2-3,TRBV5-4,-,CASSLAGQRRTMQYF
TRBJ2-6,TRBV5-4,-,CASSYRQGAVTGANVLTF
TRBJ1-1,TRBV2,-,CASRGRTGRNTEAFF
TRBJ2-2,TRBV5-1,-,CASSLSGSAGELFF
TRBJ1-3,TRBV28,-,CASTWTDLRGNTIYF
TRBJ2-7,TRBV5-1,-,CASSILAGGRRDEQYF
TRBJ2-7,TRBV7-2,once,CASRTVGWDRGRGSYEQYF
TRBJ2-2,TRBV5-1,-,CASSKPGPQNTGELFF
TRBJ2-5,TRBV29-1,-,CSVETSGNRQETQYF
TRBJ1-2,TRBV2,-,CARGTDNYGYTF
TRBJ2-7,TRBV7-9,-,CASSSMTGSYEQYF
TRBJ2-3,TRBV7-9,-,CASSPRRTSTDTQYF
TRBJ1-5,TRBV4-2,-,CASSQDVGTNQPQHF
TRBJ2-1,TRBV7-3,-,CASKTGGSSYNEQFF
TRBJ2-5,TRBV20-1,-,CSARVETQYF